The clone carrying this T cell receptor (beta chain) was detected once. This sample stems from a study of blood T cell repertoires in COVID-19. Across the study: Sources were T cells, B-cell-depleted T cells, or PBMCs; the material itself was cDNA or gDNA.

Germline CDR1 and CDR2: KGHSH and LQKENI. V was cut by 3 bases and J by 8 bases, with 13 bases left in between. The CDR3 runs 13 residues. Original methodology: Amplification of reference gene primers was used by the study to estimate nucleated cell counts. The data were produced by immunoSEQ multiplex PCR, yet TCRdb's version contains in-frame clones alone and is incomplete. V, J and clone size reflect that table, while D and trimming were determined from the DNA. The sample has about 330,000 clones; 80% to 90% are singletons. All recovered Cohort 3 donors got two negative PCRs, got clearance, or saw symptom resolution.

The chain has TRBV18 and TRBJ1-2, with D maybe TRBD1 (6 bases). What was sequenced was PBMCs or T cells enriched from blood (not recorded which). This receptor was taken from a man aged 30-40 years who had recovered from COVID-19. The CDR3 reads CASSPTGTGGYTF. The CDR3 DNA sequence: TGTGCCAGCTCACCTACAGGGACGGGCGGCTACACCTTC.